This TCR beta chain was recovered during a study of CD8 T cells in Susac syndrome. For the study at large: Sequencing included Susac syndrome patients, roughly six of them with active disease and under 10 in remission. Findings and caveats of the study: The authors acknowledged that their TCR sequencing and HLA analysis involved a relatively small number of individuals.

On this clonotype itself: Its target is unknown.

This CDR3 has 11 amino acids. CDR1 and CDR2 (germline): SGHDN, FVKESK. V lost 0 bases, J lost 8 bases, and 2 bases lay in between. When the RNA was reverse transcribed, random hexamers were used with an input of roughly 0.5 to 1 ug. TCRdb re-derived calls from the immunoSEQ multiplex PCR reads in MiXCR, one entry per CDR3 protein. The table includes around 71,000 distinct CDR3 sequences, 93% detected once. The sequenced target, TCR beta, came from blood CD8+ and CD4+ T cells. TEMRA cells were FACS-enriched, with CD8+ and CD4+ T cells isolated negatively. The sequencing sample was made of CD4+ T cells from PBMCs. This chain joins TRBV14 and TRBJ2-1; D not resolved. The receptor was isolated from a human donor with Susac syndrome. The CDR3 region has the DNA TGTGCCAGCAGCCAAGAACATGAGCAGTTCTTC. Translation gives CASSQEHEQFF.